This TCR beta chain is drawn from a study of shared clonotypes between healthy human individuals. The wider study: Each donor had three CD4 naive, three CD4 memory, two CD8 naive and one CD8 memory plate.

The authors loaded 200 ng DNA, roughly 33,000 T cell genomes, into sorted-subset replicate PCRs. Assay: immunoSEQ multiplex PCR; the TCRdb copy retains only in-frame clones and omits some. In the table there are about 530,000 clones, almost 97% of which are singletons. Trimming cost V 0 bases and J 0 bases, with 14 bases left between them. CDR1 is GTSNPN and CDR2 is SVGIG in the germline V gene (reference sequence). This CDR3 region has 16 residues. V gene TRBV30 combines with J gene TRBJ2-5, with D hard to call. This sequence originates from a woman younger than 45 in good health. The sample comprised naive CD4+ T cells sorted from blood. Subset reported: CD45RA+ positively selected. This CDR3 reads CAWSVRVEWYQETQYF. DNA of the CDR3: TGTGCCTGGAGTGTACGAGTGGAGTGGTACCAAGAGACCCAGTACTTC.